This TCR beta chain emerged from a study of molecular identifiers for immune sequencing clone quantification. Whole-study context: In replicates, RNA from 20,000 or 100,000 naive CD8 cells was split five ways, four sequenced.

This clonotype was seen many times. Previously published methods and listed TCR primers were used for the bulk TCR libraries. TCRdb analysed the PCR reads with MiXCR anew, one entry per CDR3 protein. The sample has tens of thousands of distinct CDR3 sequences, around a sixth seen once. Trimming took off 5 bases at V and 2 bases at J, with 13 bases between the two ends. Germline V lookup: CDR1 SEHNR, CDR2 FQNEAQ (reference sequence). The CDR3 contains 14 residues. The chain recombines TRBV7-9 with TRBJ2-7; D perhaps matches TRBD1 (5 bases). The sequenced sample was naive CD8+ T cells from blood, with Jurkat cell RNA spiked in. The sample's subset: FACS-sorted CD8+CD4-CCR7+CD45RA+ naive T cells. This receptor was obtained from a human donor in good health. Some libraries in this study had Jurkat cell RNA spiked in. The CDR3 loop is CASSPSGNAYEQYF. The CDR3 DNA is TGTGCCAGCAGCCCCTCAGGGAATGCCTACGAGCAGTACTTC.